The source of this TCR beta chain is a study of T cell changes during pregnancy in multiple sclerosis. Profiling relied on immunoSEQ multiplex PCR, and the TCRdb table lists in-frame clones only, not all of them. The data show over 40,000 clones, around 90% seen once. The V and J ends lost 6 bases and 5 bases, in that order; junction bases with no gene match: 10. Germline V gene data show CDR1 as LNHDA and CDR2 as SQIVND (reference sequence). This CDR3 is built from 15 residues. This clone appeared a few times. The chain recombines TRBV19 with TRBJ1-1; TRBD1 aligns across 9 bases. Sequenced here: CD4+ T cells from peripheral blood mononuclear cells, sampled in the second trimester of pregnancy. This TCR was recovered from a female donor with multiple sclerosis, enrolled in a pregnancy study. The CDR3 DNA reads as TGTGCCAGTAGAACCCGGGACAGGGAGAGGACTGAAGCTTTCTTT. Translating gives CASRTRDRERTEAFF.